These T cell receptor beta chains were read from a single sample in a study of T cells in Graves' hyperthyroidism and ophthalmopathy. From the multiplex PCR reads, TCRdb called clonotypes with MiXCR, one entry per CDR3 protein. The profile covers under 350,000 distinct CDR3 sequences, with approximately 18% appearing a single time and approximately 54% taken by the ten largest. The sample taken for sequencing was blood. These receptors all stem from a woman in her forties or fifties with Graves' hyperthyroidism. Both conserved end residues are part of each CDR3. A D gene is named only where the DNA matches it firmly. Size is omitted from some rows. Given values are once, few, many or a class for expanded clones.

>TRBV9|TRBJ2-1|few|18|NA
TGTGCCAGCAGCGTAGACCCGGGACCGCTGGACTCCTACAATGAGCAGTTCTTC
CASSVDPGPLDSYNEQFF
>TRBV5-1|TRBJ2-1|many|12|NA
TGCGCCAGCAGCTTGGCCGTTGATGAGCAGTTCTTC
CASSLAVDEQFF
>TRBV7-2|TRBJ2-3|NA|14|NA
TGTGCCAGCAGCTTTAGAAACGACACAGATACGCAGTATTTT
CASSFRNDTDTQYF
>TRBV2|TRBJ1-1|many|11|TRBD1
TGTGCCAGCAGTACACCAGGGGGGGCTTTCTTT
CASSTPGGAFF
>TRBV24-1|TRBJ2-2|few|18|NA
TGTGCCACCAGTGATTCAACGGCCCACAATGTAGGCACCGGGGAGCTGTTTTTT
CATSDSTAHNVGTGELFF
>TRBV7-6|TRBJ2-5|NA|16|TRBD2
TGTGCCAGCAGTCGTCTACCGGGACTAGCTTTGGAGACCCAGTACTTC
CASSRLPGLALETQYF
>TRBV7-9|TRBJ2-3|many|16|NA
TGTGCCAGCAGCAGGGCGGGGGCCTCGAGCACAGATACGCAGTATTTT
CASSRAGASSTDTQYF
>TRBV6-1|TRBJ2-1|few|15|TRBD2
TGTGCCAGCAGTGAGGTAGCGGGGGCGCCCAATGAGCAGTTCTTC
CASSEVAGAPNEQFF
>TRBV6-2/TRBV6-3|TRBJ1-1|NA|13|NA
TGTGCCAGCAGTTCCCTGGCGGACACTGAAGCTTTCTTT
CASSSLADTEAFF
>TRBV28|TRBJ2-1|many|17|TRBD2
TGTGCCAGCATCGAGCTAGCGGGAGATGGGGTCTACAATGAGCAGTTCTTC
CASIELAGDGVYNEQFF
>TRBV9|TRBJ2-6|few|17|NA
TGTGCCAGCAGCTTCGGTGGGGGGACCTCTGGGGCCAACGTCCTGACTTTC
CASSFGGGTSGANVLTF
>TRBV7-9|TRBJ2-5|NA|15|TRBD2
TGTGCCAGCAGCTCCAGCGGGGGGAATCAAGAGACCCAGTACTTC
CASSSSGGNQETQYF
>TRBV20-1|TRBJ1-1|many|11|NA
TGCAGTAATAGGATGAACACTGAAGCTTTCTTT
CSNRMNTEAFF
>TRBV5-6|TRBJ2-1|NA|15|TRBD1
TGTGCCAGCAGCTATGGGACAGGGAGCTCCTACGAGCAGTTCTTC
CASSYGTGSSYEQFF
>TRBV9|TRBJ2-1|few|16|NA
TGTGCCAGCAGCGTAGCGGCCAGGGCCCATGGAAATGAGCAGTTCTTC
CASSVAARAHGNEQFF
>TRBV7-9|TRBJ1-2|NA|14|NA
TGTGCCAGCAGCTTAGTTCCAGGGAGCTATGGCTACACCTTC
CASSLVPGSYGYTF
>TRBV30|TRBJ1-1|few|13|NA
TGTGCCTGGAGTGAAACAGGGAGGGCTGAAGCTTTCTTT
CAWSETGRAEAFF
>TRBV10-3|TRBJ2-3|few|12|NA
TGTGCCGTATGGACTGAAACAGATACGCAGTATTTT
CAVWTETDTQYF
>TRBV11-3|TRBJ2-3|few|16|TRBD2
TGTGCCAGCAGCCCCGGGACTAGCGGGGGGGCACATACGCAGTATTTT
CASSPGTSGGAHTQYF
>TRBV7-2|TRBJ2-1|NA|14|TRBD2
TGTGCCAGCAGTTTCCTAGCGGAGCAGAATGAGCAGTTCTTC
CASSFLAEQNEQFF
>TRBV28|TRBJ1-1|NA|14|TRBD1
TGTGCCAGCAGTACCGGACAGGGAGGGGCTGAAGCTTTCTTT
CASSTGQGGAEAFF
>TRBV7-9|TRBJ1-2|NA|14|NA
TGTGCCAGCAGCCACGAAACAGGGAGGAATGGCTACACCTTC
CASSHETGRNGYTF
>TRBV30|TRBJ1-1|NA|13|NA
TGTGCCTGGAGTGTAGCACTAGACACTGAAGCTTTCTTT
CAWSVALDTEAFF
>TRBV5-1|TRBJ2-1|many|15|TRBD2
TGCGCCAGCAGCTTTAGCGGGAGAGATTACAATGAGCAGTTCTTC
CASSFSGRDYNEQFF
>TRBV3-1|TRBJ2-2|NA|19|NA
TGTGCCAGCAGCCAAGAAGGAGGCGGGGCCAAGCCGAACACCGGGGAGCTGTTTTTT
CASSQEGGGAKPNTGELFF
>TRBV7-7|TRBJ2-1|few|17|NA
TGTGCTAGCAGCCCCACCCCTTGGATAGCGGAAAACAATGAGCAGTTCTTC
CASSPTPWIAENNEQFF
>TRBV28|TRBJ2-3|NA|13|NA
TGTGCCAGCGGAGATCCTAGCACAGATACGCAGTATTTT
CASGDPSTDTQYF
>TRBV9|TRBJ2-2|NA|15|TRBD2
TGTGCCAGCAGTGCCGGGACTAGTGAAACCGGGGAGCTGTTTTTT
CASSAGTSETGELFF
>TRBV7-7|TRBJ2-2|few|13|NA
TGTGCTAGCAGCCCAGGTGAAACCGGGGAGCTGTTTTTT
CASSPGETGELFF
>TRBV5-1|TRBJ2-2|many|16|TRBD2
TGCGCCAGCAGCCGCACTAGCGGGAGGGGAACCGGGGAGCTGTTTTTT
CASSRTSGRGTGELFF
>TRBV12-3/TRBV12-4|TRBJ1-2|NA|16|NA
TGTGCCAGTAGTATTAATTCTGGACTTCCGAACTATGGCTACACCTTC
CASSINSGLPNYGYTF
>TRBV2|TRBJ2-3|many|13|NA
TGTGCCAGCAGTACAGGGAGTGGGGATACGCAGTATTTT
CASSTGSGDTQYF
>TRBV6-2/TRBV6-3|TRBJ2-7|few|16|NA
TGTGCCAGCACCCCTACGGGGCAGGGGACCTCCTACGAGCAGTACTTC
CASTPTGQGTSYEQYF
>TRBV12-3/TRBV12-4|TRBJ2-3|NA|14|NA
TGTGCCAGCAGTTTGGGGCGGGCCACAGATACGCAGTATTTT
CASSLGRATDTQYF
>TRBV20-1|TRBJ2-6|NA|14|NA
TGCAGTGCTAAGGACTTCTCTGGGGCCAACGTCCTGACTTTC
CSAKDFSGANVLTF
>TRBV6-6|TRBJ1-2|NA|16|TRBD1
TGTGCCAGCAGTTACTCTCGACAGGGGGCTAACTATGGCTACACCTTC
CASSYSRQGANYGYTF
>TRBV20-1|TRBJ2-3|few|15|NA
TGCAGTGCTAGAGATCTTAGCGATAGCACAGATACGCAGTATTTT
CSARDLSDSTDTQYF
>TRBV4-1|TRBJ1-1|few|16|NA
TGCGCCAGCAGGGGGGCCGGGGACCTCATGAACACTGAAGCTTTCTTT
CASRGAGDLMNTEAFF
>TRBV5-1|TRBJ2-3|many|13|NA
TGCGCCAGCAGTACAGGACTTACAGATACGCAGTATTTT
CASSTGLTDTQYF
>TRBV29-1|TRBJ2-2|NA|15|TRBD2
TGCAGCGTTGAGTCTAGCGGGAGAGCCGGCGGGGAGCTGTTTTTT
CSVESSGRAGGELFF
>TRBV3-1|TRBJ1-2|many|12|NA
TGTGCCAGCAGCCAAGGTGGGGAGAGCTACACCTTC
CASSQGGESYTF
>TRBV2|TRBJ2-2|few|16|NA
TGTGCCAGCAGTGAAAGACGGATCGCGAACACCGGGGAGCTGTTTTTT
CASSERRIANTGELFF
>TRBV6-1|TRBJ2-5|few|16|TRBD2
TGTGCCAGCAGTCCCCGGGTAGCGGGAGAACTAGAGACCCAGTACTTC
CASSPRVAGELETQYF
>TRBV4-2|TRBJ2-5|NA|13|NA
TGTGCCAGCAGCCCTGGGCGGGGAGAGACCCAGTACTTC
CASSPGRGETQYF
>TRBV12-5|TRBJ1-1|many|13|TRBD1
TGTGCTAGTGGTTTGGTGGAGGGGACAGGAGGGCTCTTT
CASGLVEGTGGLF
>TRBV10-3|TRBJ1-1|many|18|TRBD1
TGTGCCATCAGTGAGCCGGCCCTTAAGGACAGGGGTAGCACTGAAGCTTTCTTT
CAISEPALKDRGSTEAFF
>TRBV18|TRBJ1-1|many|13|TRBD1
TGTGCCAGCTCACCAGGAGGGGGCACTAAAGCTTTCTTT
CASSPGGGTKAFF
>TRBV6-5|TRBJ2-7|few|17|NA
TGTGCCAGCAGTTACCACCTACCGGGGAGCCCCGGGGGCGAGCAGTACTTC
CASSYHLPGSPGGEQYF
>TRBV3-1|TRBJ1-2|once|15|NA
TGTGCCAGCAGCCAAGACCAGGCGTCTAACTATGGCTACACCTTC
CASSQDQASNYGYTF
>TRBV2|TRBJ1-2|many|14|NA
TGTGCCAGCAGTGAAGCGGCAGGGGCAGGGGGCTACACCTTC
CASSEAAGAGGYTF
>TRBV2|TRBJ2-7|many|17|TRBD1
TGTGCCAGCTCTGAATGGGGCGGACAGGGGGCCTTGGGCGAGCAGTACTTC
CASSEWGGQGALGEQYF